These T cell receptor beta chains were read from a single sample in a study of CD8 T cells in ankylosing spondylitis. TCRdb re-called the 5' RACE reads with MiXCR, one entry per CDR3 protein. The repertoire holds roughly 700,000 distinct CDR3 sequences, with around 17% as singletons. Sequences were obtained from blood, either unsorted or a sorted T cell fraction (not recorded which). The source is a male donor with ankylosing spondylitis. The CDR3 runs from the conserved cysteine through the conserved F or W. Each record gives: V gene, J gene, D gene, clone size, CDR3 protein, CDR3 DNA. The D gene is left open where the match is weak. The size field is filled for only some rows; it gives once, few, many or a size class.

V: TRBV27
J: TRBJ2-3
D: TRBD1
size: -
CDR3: CASSRDRRGDTQYF
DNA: TGTGCCAGCAGCCGGGACAGGAGGGGAGATACGCAGTATTTT

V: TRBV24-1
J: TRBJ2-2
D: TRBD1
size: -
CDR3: CATSDWTGGITGELFF
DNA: TGTGCCACCAGTGATTGGACAGGGGGCATCACCGGGGAGCTGTTTTTT

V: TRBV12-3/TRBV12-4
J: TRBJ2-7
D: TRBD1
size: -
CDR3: CASSFRDRGSHEQYF
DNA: TGTGCCAGCAGCTTCCGGGACAGGGGCTCCCACGAGCAGTACTTC

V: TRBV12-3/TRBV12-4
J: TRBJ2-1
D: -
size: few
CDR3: CASSLRQVQFF
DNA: TGTGCCAGCAGTCTACGACAGGTTCAGTTCTTC

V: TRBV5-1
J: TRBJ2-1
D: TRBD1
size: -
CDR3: CASSLGQGVYVIGNEQFF
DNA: TGCGCCAGCAGCTTGGGGCAGGGGGTGTATGTCATAGGAAATGAGCAGTTCTTC

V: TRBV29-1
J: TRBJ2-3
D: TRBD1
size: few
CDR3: CSGMTGLGDTQYF
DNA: TGCAGCGGTATGACAGGGCTTGGAGATACGCAGTATTTT

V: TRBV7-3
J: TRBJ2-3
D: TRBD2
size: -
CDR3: CASSPSGATDTQYF
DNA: TGTGCCAGCAGCCCTAGCGGGGCCACAGATACGCAGTATTTT

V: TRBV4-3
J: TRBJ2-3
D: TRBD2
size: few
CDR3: CASSQVAGETDTQYF
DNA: TGCGCCAGCAGCCAAGTAGCGGGAGAGACAGATACGCAGTATTTT

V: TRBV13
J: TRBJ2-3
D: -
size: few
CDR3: CASSALDGGPGTDTQYF
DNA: TGTGCCAGCAGCGCCCTCGACGGGGGGCCCGGCACAGATACGCAGTATTTT

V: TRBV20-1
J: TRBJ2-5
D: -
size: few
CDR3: CSAGTLETTGYETQYF
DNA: TGCAGTGCTGGGACACTTGAAACGACGGGTTACGAGACCCAGTACTTC

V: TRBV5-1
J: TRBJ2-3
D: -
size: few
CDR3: CASSLEKAADTQYF
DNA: TGCGCCAGCAGCTTGGAAAAGGCGGCAGATACGCAGTATTTT

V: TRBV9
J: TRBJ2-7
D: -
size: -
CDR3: CASSVGSEGEQYF
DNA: TGTGCCAGCAGCGTAGGGTCGGAGGGGGAGCAGTACTTC

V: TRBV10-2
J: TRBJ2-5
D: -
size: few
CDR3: CASRKDNDPQETQYF
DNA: TGCGCCAGCAGGAAAGACAACGACCCGCAAGAGACCCAGTACTTC

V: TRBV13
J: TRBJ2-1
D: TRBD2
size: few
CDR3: CASSSPRSGAGGYEQFF
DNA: TGTGCCAGCAGCTCACCCCGGAGTGGAGCGGGAGGCTATGAGCAGTTCTTC

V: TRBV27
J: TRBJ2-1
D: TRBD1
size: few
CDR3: CASSQRGRNNEQFF
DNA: TGTGCCAGCAGTCAGAGGGGGCGCAACAATGAGCAGTTCTTC

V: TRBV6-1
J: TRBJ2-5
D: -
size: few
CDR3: CASRPPGEETQYF
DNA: TGTGCCAGCAGACCCCCGGGGGAAGAGACCCAGTACTTC

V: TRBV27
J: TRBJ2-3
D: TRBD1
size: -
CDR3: CASSISGGRTDTQYF
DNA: TGTGCCAGCAGTATATCAGGGGGCCGCACAGATACGCAGTATTTT